This is a list of T cell receptor beta chains from one sample in a study of blood T cell repertoires in COVID-19. Data came from immunoSEQ multiplex PCR; TCRdb stores just in-frame clones and leaves some out. The sample contains approximately 270,000 clones, around 92% of which appear only once. Sequenced: PBMCs or T cells enriched from blood (not recorded which). All receptors come from a woman aged 55-75 years who had recovered from COVID-19. Each CDR3 is given with its conserved first and last residue. Each record gives: V gene, J gene, CDR3 protein.

V: TRBV7-6; J: TRBJ2-1; CDR3: CASSPGRAYEQFF
V: TRBV11-2; J: TRBJ2-7; CDR3: CASSFLTENYEQYF
V: TRBV30; J: TRBJ2-3; CDR3: CAWSGTGSSTDTQYF
V: TRBV6-5; J: TRBJ2-2; CDR3: CASESPNTGELFF
V: TRBV5-6; J: TRBJ2-1; CDR3: CASSTRQVGSYNEQFF
V: TRBV19; J: TRBJ1-2; CDR3: CASPEGTLYGYTF
V: TRBV13; J: TRBJ2-7; CDR3: CASSFRQRDVNLGDEQYF
V: TRBV10-1; J: TRBJ2-2; CDR3: CASRMGRATGELFF
V: TRBV18; J: TRBJ2-5; CDR3: CASSPGQVQETQYF
V: TRBV9; J: TRBJ2-1; CDR3: CASSLSGVVEQFF
V: TRBV11-1; J: TRBJ1-1; CDR3: CASSPTPGNTEAFF
V: TRBV6-1; J: TRBJ2-5; CDR3: CASSENEATLGGEETQYF
V: TRBV4-1; J: TRBJ1-2; CDR3: CASSQETALYYGYTF
V: TRBV7-2; J: TRBJ1-1; CDR3: CASTDSTEAFF
V: TRBV7-9; J: TRBJ2-2; CDR3: CASSFGTTNTGELFF
V: TRBV28; J: TRBJ2-3; CDR3: CASSLAEGGTQYF
V: TRBV27; J: TRBJ2-7; CDR3: CASSLWGGSSYEQYF
V: TRBV28; J: TRBJ1-1; CDR3: CASSRVARANTEAFF
V: TRBV29-1; J: TRBJ2-6; CDR3: CSVVWAGANVLTF
V: TRBV6-1; J: TRBJ2-3; CDR3: CASSEASQSQYF
V: TRBV5-1; J: TRBJ2-7; CDR3: CASSLAWGTGYEQYF
V: TRBV5-5; J: TRBJ1-2; CDR3: CASSFYSYGYTF
V: TRBV27; J: TRBJ1-2; CDR3: CASSLFGGRQPYGYTF
V: TRBV2; J: TRBJ2-7; CDR3: CASKQSLAGLIYEQYF
V: TRBV14; J: TRBJ2-7; CDR3: CASSQLSYEQYF
V: TRBV7-9; J: TRBJ1-5; CDR3: CASSLDSQSPQHF
V: TRBV19; J: TRBJ2-7; CDR3: CASSIQRAYEQYF
V: TRBV19; J: TRBJ2-7; CDR3: CASSGARGAEQYF
V: TRBV6-5; J: TRBJ1-5; CDR3: CASSYNRDGNQPQHF
V: TRBV19; J: TRBJ2-7; CDR3: CASSSGPRGYEQYF
V: TRBV9; J: TRBJ1-2; CDR3: CASSVYIGPGVEGYTF
V: TRBV30; J: TRBJ1-1; CDR3: CAWSLRDRDEAFF
V: TRBV7-8; J: TRBJ1-6; CDR3: CASSKQGEYSPLHF
V: TRBV2; J: TRBJ2-3; CDR3: CASSRLAGSSTDTQYF
V: TRBV14; J: TRBJ1-5; CDR3: CASSQDRQPYSNQPQHF
V: TRBV6-5; J: TRBJ1-3; CDR3: CASLFGLPGNTIYF
V: TRBV7-3; J: TRBJ2-2; CDR3: CASSSTGTSGASGELFF
V: TRBV7-2; J: TRBJ1-5; CDR3: CASSSIVAQGHQPQHF
V: TRBV19; J: TRBJ1-1; CDR3: CASSLRTGLGTEAFF
V: TRBV3-1/TRBV3-2; J: TRBJ2-3; CDR3: CASSQRAGGNTDTQYF
V: TRBV28; J: TRBJ1-1; CDR3: CASRATVLNTEAFF
V: TRBV2; J: TRBJ2-2; CDR3: CASSVESGAAGELFF
V: TRBV30; J: TRBJ1-4; CDR3: CAWSRPAGRGNEKLFF